This T cell receptor beta chain was identified during a study of cytomegalovirus exposure and HLA in healthy donors. Study conclusions and caveats: Confirmation in vitro established that a few CMV-associated chains were specific for CMV antigens. In a later analysis, TCR beta V- and J-gene trimming showed a link to a missense DCLRE1C variant.

In this sample, this clone turned up a few times. The antigen remains unidentified. Both 60 Vbeta primers and 13 Jbeta primers went into the PCR. Per the authors' pipeline: Per a later analysis, the number of unique TCR beta chains was roughly 83 million, of which some 10 million were shared. The method was immunoSEQ multiplex PCR; TCRdb's version includes in-frame clones alone and lacks a portion of them. V, J and clone size were drawn from that table, and D and trimming were deduced from the DNA. The sample yields roughly 78,000 clones, 65% to 70% seen once. Trimming pared 1 base from V and 4 bases from J, leaving 11 bases between. The CDR3 has 14 amino acids. CDR1 is SGHRS and CDR2 is YFSETQ in the germline V gene.

The specimen was PBMCs. This sequence originates from a man aged 35 to 55 in good health and CMV-seropositive. The rearrangement joins TRBV5-1 to TRBJ1-1; a weak D match, TRBD1 (5 bases). CDR3 region: CASSLYQGSTEAFF. The DNA of the CDR3 is TGCGCCAGCAGCTTGTATCAGGGTTCCACTGAAGCTTTCTTT.